This T cell receptor (beta chain) was recorded in a study of blood T cells in healthy people across ages. From germline, CDR1 is MNHEY and CDR2 SVGEGT. This CDR3 comprises 13 residues. J gave up 7 bases and V 9 bases, and 6 bases lay outside the gene matches. This clonotype was recorded at least ten times. Its target is unknown. Whole-study findings and limits: Among T cells, TCR beta diversity per million cells dropped roughly linearly as age rose. Researchers deemed the diversity estimates from one million T cells underestimates. Comparison with aged donors showed that long-lived donors had more naive CD4+ cells and higher diversity.

PCR was performed a second time for roughly 6 to 12 cycles using a sample-barcoded 5' primer and a J-beta primer mix. Every molecule of cDNA carried a tag from a template-switch adaptor with 12 random nucleotides. TCRdb processed the 5' RACE reads anew with MiXCR; each CDR3 protein has one entry. Here the sample spans approximately 810,000 distinct CDR3 sequences, 25% to 30% being singletons. V and J are TRBV6-2 or TRBV6-3 and TRBJ2-1; 10 bases fit TRBD1. The sample consisted of blood. This clonotype was obtained from a woman at least 80 years old in good health. The CDR3 nucleotides are TGTGCCAGTCGGACAGGGGGGTCGAATGAGCAGTTCTTC. This translates into CASRTGGSNEQFF.